These 5 T cell receptor beta chains originate from one sample sequenced in a study of blood T cell repertoires in COVID-19. The assay was immunoSEQ multiplex PCR, and TCRdb's table has in-frame clones only and misses some. The table lists roughly 90,000 clones, 70% to 90% of them singletons, with 2.7% in the top ten. The sequenced sample consisted of peripheral blood. The receptors were gathered from a man aged 45 to 65 with COVID-19, enrolled during active disease.

The CDR3 nucleotides are TGCGCCAGCAGCCTGGGTAGCGGGGAATACGAGCAGTACTTC. Its translation is CASSLGSGEYEQYF. This sequence joins TRBV5-1 and TRBJ2-7; 8 nucleotides match TRBD2. V lost 4 bases and J lost 4; bases outside the gene matches: 7. The CDR3 covers 14 residues. The germline V gene encodes CDR1 SGHRS and CDR2 YFSETQ.

The gene calls are TRBV9 and TRBJ2-3; D is possibly TRBD1 (5 bases). The CDR3 consists of 16 residues. Looked up from germline, CDR1 is SGDLS and CDR2 is YYNGEE. The V and J ends lost 3 bases and 1 base respectively, with 15 bases between them. This chain's CDR3 is CASSGGHRSGTDTQYF. In DNA, the CDR3 is TGTGCCAGCAGCGGAGGACACCGCTCCGGCACAGATACGCAGTATTTT.

CDR3 in amino acids: CASSPSTSVRYEQYF. In nucleotides, the CDR3 is TGTGCCAGCAGCCCATCGACTAGTGTTAGGTACGAGCAGTACTTC. V is TRBV13 and J is TRBJ2-7, with D tentatively TRBD2 (6 bases). The CDR3 sequence is 15 residues long. Germline loops: CDR1 PRHDT, CDR2 FYEKMQ (reference sequence). Trimming pared 5 bases from V and 4 bases from J, leaving 18 bases between.

The rearrangement links TRBV5-1 to TRBJ2-7; 8 bases line up with TRBD1. The germline gives CDR1 SGHRS, CDR2 YFSETQ. The CDR3 extends over 14 amino acids. Trimming took 2 bases from V and 2 from J; bases not matched to a gene: 3. CDR3 sequence: CASSLGTGPYEQYF. CDR3 nucleotides: TGCGCCAGCAGCTTAGGGACAGGACCCTACGAGCAGTACTTC.

The chain has TRBV6-2 or TRBV6-3 and TRBJ2-7; 7 nucleotides line up with TRBD1. Germline-derived CDR1 and CDR2 are MNHEY and SVGEGT. The V gene end was trimmed by 6 bases and the J gene end by 0 bases; junction bases not matched to a gene: 5. This CDR3 has 14 residues. Written as DNA, the CDR3 is TGTGCCAGCAGCCTCCAGGGGGTCTCCTACGAGCAGTACTTC. Protein product: CASSLQGVSYEQYF.